This paragraph covers one TCR beta chain sequence. Its antigen is still unknown. A read error may account for a junction end that differs from germline. The sample has other DNA sequences that encode this CDR3 too. This sample was included in a study of T cell clones after liver transplantation. Study as a whole: Standard immunosuppression, with no induction, continued until 12-24 months after transplant. Samples came pre-transplant, pre-randomization before withdrawal, and post-randomization after withdrawal ended.

Findings and caveats of the study: In most of the 8 subjects, circulating graft-donor-reactive CD4 TCRbeta sequences fell significantly after transplant.

CD3+CD4+ and CD3+CD8+ cells were FACS-sorted from thawed unstimulated PBMCs. The germline V gene has CDR1 MNHEY and CDR2 SVGAGI. The CDR3 is 15 amino acids. The assay was immunoSEQ multiplex PCR, and TCRdb's table has in-frame clones only and misses some. The data show 65,000 to 90,000 clones, with 90% seen just once and 2.7% held by the top ten. The source is a human donor who received a liver transplant. The sample here was CD4+ T cells from blood, taken before liver transplant. The genes are TRBV6-5 and TRBJ2-7; TRBD2 matches 13 bases. DNA for the CDR3: TGCGCCAGCAGTACCAAAGGACTAGCGGGGGACGAGCAGTACTTC. This translates into CASSTKGLAGDEQYF.